This T cell receptor beta chain was found in a study of T cell responses to AZD1222 COVID-19 vaccine (dated by TCRdb to the early 2020s). As for the study more broadly: A total of 233 trial participants underwent TCR sequencing, of whom about 210 had received two doses of AZD1222 and 26 had received two doses of the MenACWY control vaccine. Trial participants were enrolled by age into 18-55, 56-69 and 70-plus year subgroups, with about 150, 27 and 61 TCR-sequenced participants respectively.

On this clone: The clone's antigen remains unknown. No base-level quality is on record; no much larger clone is a single base apart.

The CDR3 regions of human TCRbeta chains were analyzed by immunosequencing. As for how the authors treated the data: TCRs in the repertoires were matched against a reference library of SARS-CoV-2-specific TCRs that had been generated with the MIRA antigen-specificity platform. Breadth meant the fraction of unique TCRs that were SARS-CoV-2-associated, whereas depth meant the fraction of total T cells that were SARS-CoV-2-associated. Using the MIRA data, each spike-specific TCR was mapped to the spike region that the TCR reacts to and placed in a CD4 or CD8 class. Log10-transformed breadth and depth values were compared by one-way ANOVA with Sidak's multiple comparisons tests. Not all clones reach the TCRdb copy of this immuneACCESS table, which keeps in-frame sequences only. Checked studies attribute under half of the gap to unresolved V genes and leave the rest unexplained. The DNA gave D and trimming, while V, J and clone size come from that table. Across this sample there are around 140,000 clones, with roughly 86% seen only once. Approximately 5% of the sample belongs to the ten largest clones.

Taken with the paper, the label for time point translates to: about 28 days (+/-7) after the second vaccine dose. AZD1222 recipients with second doses at about 4 weeks or about 12 weeks were pooled, because spike-specific TCR depth and breadth did not differ between schedules. Vaccinee samples came from UK trials COV001 and COV002, including a single-blind randomized controlled phase 2/3 trial of AZD1222 (ChAdOx1 nCoV-19) in healthy adults. For TCRbeta chain sequencing, PBMC samples from trial participants were taken at day 0 and at day 28 after the second dose. The research as a whole found: In the small 56-69-year group, the increase in depth fell short of significance, most likely because of low power. Most participants were white British and females outnumbered males, and the authors suggested that clonal diversity may have been underestimated. Conclusions about previously exposed vaccinees are limited, since just a handful of AZD1222 recipients were seropositive for SARS-CoV-2 at baseline. CD4 TCRs associated with the vaccine covered the entire spike protein, and the dominant responses were in regions 160-218 and 743-854. Because no day 14 peak-response samples were available, the repertoires could be characterized only after the peak T cell response. A significant rise in spike-specific TCR breadth and depth was observed after two AZD1222 doses relative to day 0 and relative to MenACWY recipients. Reportedly, almost half of the unique spike-specific TCRs recognized epitopes lying outside the regions that are mutated in the B.1.351 and B.1.1.7 variants.

This material consisted of peripheral blood, taken 28 days after the second AZD1222 dose. The sequence came from an adult who received the AZD1222 COVID-19 vaccine.

CDR3 sequence: CASSGRAPQDNSPLHF. The nucleotide sequence is TGTGCCAGCTCAGGCCGGGCCCCCCAGGATAATTCACCCCTCCACTTT. The V and J segments used are TRBV18 and TRBJ1-6; the D gene cannot be named for sure. Reading the germline V gene gives CDR1 KGHSH and CDR2 LQKENI. The CDR3 contains 16 residues, cysteine and phenylalanine counted. Only the CDR3 region is kept as DNA, spanning 48 bases read in frame from base 1. V is clipped by 5 bases and J by 5 bases, and the sequence between their germline boundaries is 16 bases long.